Shown below are 29 T cell receptor beta chains from a single sample sequenced in a study of technical replicates of blood from a handful of donors. Clones were read by immunoSEQ multiplex PCR, and TCRdb kept only the in-frame ones, dropping some. This repertoire shows 65,000 to 85,000 clones, about 96% found once; its top ten account for 0.3% to 0.35%. Material for sequencing was T cells isolated from PBMCs. All receptors come from a human donor in good health.

The rearrangement links TRBV6-5 to TRBJ1-4, with a tentative D call TRBD1 (6 bases). Trimming removed 6 bases from V and 7 bases from J, with 12 bases in between. Germline V gene data show CDR1 as MNHEY and CDR2 as SVGAGI. This CDR3 region has 13 residues. The CDR3 protein is CASRGDIPEKLFF. CDR3 in DNA: TGTGCCAGCAGAGGGGACATCCCTGAAAAACTGTTTTTT.

This sequence joins TRBV30 and TRBJ2-1; 11 nucleotides agree with TRBD1. In germline, CDR1 is GTSNPN, CDR2 SVGIG (reference sequence). V shed 3 bases, J shed 8 bases, and the junction held 12 bases outside the gene matches. CDR3 length equals 16 residues. The DNA for the CDR3 is TGTGCCTGGAGGGACCGAACCTGGACAGGGGGCGATGAGCAGTTCTTC. It is translated as CAWRDRTWTGGDEQFF.

The rearrangement links TRBV11-2 to TRBJ1-1; D not certain. V lost 1 base and J lost 2, with 8 bases in between. Per germline, CDR1 SGHAT and CDR2 FQNNGV. This CDR3 is 14 amino acids long. The DNA for the CDR3 is TGTGCCAGCAGCTTAGTAGCAGATAACACTGAAGCTTTCTTT. This codes for CASSLVADNTEAFF.

The chain links TRBV28 to TRBJ2-3, with a tentative D call TRBD2 (6 bases). V was clipped by 4 bases and J by 7 bases, with 15 bases between them. The CDR3 totals 14 residues. Looked up from germline, CDR1 is MDHEN and CDR2 is SYDVKM. CDR3: CASSSSAGINTQYF. The CDR3 DNA reads as TGTGCCAGCAGTTCTTCTGCGGGGATAAATACGCAGTATTTT.

V gene TRBV7-9 combines with J gene TRBJ1-4; D gene uncertain. The V gene's germline CDR1 is SEHNR and CDR2 FQNEAQ (reference sequence). V lost 5 bases to trimming and J lost 0 bases, with 7 bases between them. This CDR3 is 14 amino acids long. CDR3 region: CASSITPTNEKLFF. The CDR3 nucleotides read TGTGCCAGCAGCATAACACCAACTAATGAAAAACTGTTTTTT. The whole variable domain, filled in from reference TRBV7-9 and TRBJ1-4, reads DTGVSQNPRHKITKRGQNVTFRCDPISEHNRLYWYRQTLGQGPEFLTYFQNEAQLEKSRLLSDRFSAERPKGSFSTLEIQRTEQGDSAMYLCASSITPTNEKLFFGSGTQLSVL.

The rearrangement links TRBV13 to TRBJ2-1, with D uncertain. Between the trimmed V and J ends, which lost 4 bases and 0 bases, there was a span of 13 bases. The CDR3 contains 16 residues. Germline CDR1 is PRHDT and CDR2 is FYEKMQ (reference sequence). CDR3 nucleotides: TGTGCCAGCAGCTCTACCGACTGGAGCTCCTACAATGAGCAGTTCTTC. It specifies CASSSTDWSSYNEQFF. Drawing the rest from reference TRBV13 and TRBJ2-1, the complete variable domain is AAGVIQSPRHLIKEKRETATLKCYPIPRHDTVYWYQQGPGQDPQFLISFYEKMQSDKGSIPDRFSAQQFSDYHSELNMSSLELGDSALYFCASSSTDWSSYNEQFFGPGTRLTVL.

The chain is built from TRBV4-2 and TRBJ1-4, with TRBD1 matching 11 bases. Germline lookup yields CDR1 LGHNA and CDR2 YNFKEQ. This CDR3 is built from 19 residues. After removal of 4 bases from V and 5 bases from J, the junction contained 15 bases not matched to a gene. This CDR3 reads CASSLDRGRPPFTNEKLFF. As DNA, the CDR3 is TGTGCCAGCAGCCTGGACAGGGGGCGACCCCCTTTCACGAATGAAAAACTGTTTTTT.

This clone was detected only a few times. The chain uses TRBV19 and TRBJ1-1; D unresolved. The CDR3 covers 13 residues. V lost 8 bases to trimming and J lost 3 bases, with 13 bases between them. CDR1 is LNHDA, CDR2 SQIVND, per germline (reference sequence). CDR3: CASGGRVDTEAFF. Written as DNA, the CDR3 is TGTGCCAGTGGCGGGCGGGTGGACACTGAAGCTTTCTTT.

The chain recombines TRBV2 with TRBJ2-1, with 7 bases identical to TRBD1. With V trimmed by 3 bases and J by 4 bases, 6 bases remained unmatched. The CDR3 totals 15 residues. Looked up from germline, CDR1 is SNHLY and CDR2 is FYNNEI. The CDR3 DNA reads TGTGCCAGCAGTGACCAACCGGGACAGTACAATGAGCAGTTCTTC. Amino acids: CASSDQPGQYNEQFF.

CDR3 residues: CASSRGQDTETQYF. Written as DNA, the CDR3 is TGCGCCAGCAGCCGGGGACAGGACACAGAGACCCAGTACTTC. V and J are TRBV5-1 and TRBJ2-5; 8 bases match TRBD1. Germline V gene lookup returns CDR1 SGHRS and CDR2 YFSETQ. The CDR3 spans 14 residues. The V and J ends lost 4 bases and 4 bases, in that order; junction bases with no gene match: 6.

The CDR3 bases are TGTGCCTGGGACAGGCGCTCTGGAAACACCATATATTTT. Translating it yields CAWDRRSGNTIYF. This sequence joins TRBV30 and TRBJ1-3, with D possibly being TRBD1 (6 bases). V lost 5 bases to trimming and J lost 0 bases, with 8 bases between them. Germline V gene data show CDR1 as GTSNPN and CDR2 as SVGIG (reference sequence). CDR3 size: 13 residues.

The V gene is TRBV4-3, the J gene TRBJ2-7; 8 bases fit TRBD2. Germline loops: CDR1 LGHNA, CDR2 YSLEER. The trim removed 5 bases at V and 1 base at J, leaving 7 bases unmatched. CDR3 length: 15 residues. The CDR3 spells CASSVTASGSYEQYF. For the CDR3, the DNA is TGCGCCAGCAGCGTCACGGCTAGCGGGTCCTACGAGCAGTACTTC.

V is TRBV6-1 and J is TRBJ2-1; D possibly corresponds to TRBD2 (6 bases). The CDR3 loop spans 15 amino acids. Trimming stripped 2 bases from V and 5 bases from J, with 13 bases between. The V gene's germline CDR1 is MNHNS and CDR2 SASEGT. The CDR3 reads CASSETVRDHNEQFF. CDR3 coding DNA: TGTGCCAGCAGTGAAACGGTGCGGGACCACAATGAGCAGTTCTTC.

The rearrangement uses TRBV13 and TRBJ2-5; no firm D call. Germline CDR1 is PRHDT and CDR2 is FYEKMQ (reference sequence). The CDR3 is made up of 15 amino acids. V gave up 0 bases and J gave up 2 bases, with 10 bases separating them. In DNA form, the CDR3 reads TGTGCCAGCAGCTTAGGGGCAGAATTACAAGAGACCCAGTACTTC. This codes for CASSLGAELQETQYF.

V is TRBV4-2 and J is TRBJ1-1; unclear D gene. This CDR3 spans 16 amino acids. From germline, CDR1 is LGHNA and CDR2 YNFKEQ. V lost 0 bases, J lost 1 base, and 12 bases lay in between. CDR3 nucleotides: TGTGCCAGCAGCCAAGACCCTGGCGGATCGAACACTGAAGCTTTCTTT. Translating it yields CASSQDPGGSNTEAFF.

The genes are TRBV28 and TRBJ2-3; TRBD2 matches 13 bases. Germline CDR1 and CDR2: MDHEN and SYDVKM. The length of the CDR3 is 16 residues. Trimming cost V 5 bases and J 7 bases; bases outside gene matches: 9. Here the CDR3 DNA reads TGTGCCAGCAGTCCTAGGACTAGCGGGAGCCAAAATACGCAGTATTTT. It encodes CASSPRTSGSQNTQYF.

The V call is TRBV21-1, the J call TRBJ1-1; the D call TRBD1 from the table was never checked on the DNA. TRBV21-1 is flagged as a pseudogene. The CDR3 spans 19 residues. CDR3 protein: CASSKTPRDRNPGDTEAFF. For the CDR3, the DNA is TGTGCCAGCAGCAAAACTCCAAGGGACAGAAACCCGGGTGACACTGAAGCTTTCTTT.

Only one count was recorded for this clone. J is TRBJ1-3 and V is TRBV4-1, with TRBD1 matching over 9 bases. J gave up 3 bases and V 0 bases, and 6 bases lay outside the gene matches. The length of the CDR3 is 17 residues. Germline CDR1 MGHRA, CDR2 YSYEKL. CDR3 DNA: TGCGCCAGCAGCCAAGAATACGGACAGGGGAGTGGAAACACCATATATTTT. This translates into CASSQEYGQGSGNTIYF.

The chain uses TRBV6-1 and TRBJ2-7; D is possibly TRBD1 (5 bases). Germline V gene data show CDR1 as MNHNS and CDR2 as SASEGT. V gave up 3 bases and J gave up 0 bases, with 12 bases separating them. This CDR3 is built from 15 residues. The CDR3 protein is CASSEPGSISYEQYF. Here the CDR3 DNA reads TGTGCCAGCAGTGAGCCAGGGTCAATCTCCTACGAGCAGTACTTC.

The V and J genes are TRBV7-2 and TRBJ2-7; D ambiguous. This CDR3 region has 13 residues. V was trimmed by 7 bases and J by 3 bases, leaving 13 bases between them. Germline V gives CDR1 SGHTA, CDR2 FQGNSA. The CDR3 reads CASTNGDLYEQYF. CDR3 bases: TGTGCCAGCACCAACGGAGACCTCTACGAGCAGTACTTC.

The chain links TRBV7-9 to TRBJ2-3, with TRBD1 matching 7 bases. V shed 2 bases and J 6 bases; nucleotides not matched to a gene: 2. The CDR3 contains 13 residues. Looked up from germline, CDR1 is SEHNR and CDR2 is FQNEAQ (reference sequence). The CDR3 here is CASSLSQGDTQYF. The CDR3, as DNA: TGTGCCAGCAGCTTATCACAGGGGGATACGCAGTATTTT.

The chain joins TRBV7-6 to TRBJ1-1; maybe TRBD1 (5 bases). The germline CDR1 and CDR2 sequences are SGHVS and FNYEAQ. There are 13 residues in the CDR3. V dropped 4 bases and J dropped 4 bases, with 10 bases sitting between them. The CDR3 nucleotides are TGTGCCAGCAGCTATGGGGGGGGCACTGAAGCTTTCTTT. Translated, it gives CASSYGGGTEAFF.

This chain joins TRBV7-6 and TRBJ2-6, with 7 bases aligning to TRBD2. CDR3 size: 18 residues. Germline-derived CDR1 and CDR2 are SGHVS and FNYEAQ. Losses at the gene ends were 1 base for V and 1 base for J; bases not matched to a gene: 7. The CDR3 region is CASSLVGGRTSGANVLTF. CDR3 bases: TGTGCCAGCAGCTTAGTCGGCGGGAGAACGTCTGGGGCCAACGTCCTGACTTTC.

The rearrangement joins TRBV4-2 to TRBJ2-7, with D possibly TRBD2 on 6 matching bases. The CDR3 extends over 17 amino acids. The V and J ends lost 1 base and 1 base respectively, with 17 bases between them. Germline values: CDR1 LGHNA, CDR2 YNFKEQ. The CDR3 DNA reads as TGTGCCAGCAGCCAAGGCGGAGAGTGGGGGGAATCCTACGAGCAGTACTTC. It specifies CASSQGGEWGESYEQYF.

V gene TRBV7-7 combines with J gene TRBJ2-5; D not resolved. Germline lookup yields CDR1 SSHAT and CDR2 FNYEAQ (reference sequence). The CDR3 runs 14 residues. V was pared by 7 bases and J by 0 bases, with 12 bases between. CDR3 sequence (DNA): TGTGCCAGCACCCATTCTCGGTACCAAGAGACCCAGTACTTC. This sequence encodes CASTHSRYQETQYF.

The chain links TRBV14 to TRBJ2-7; 8 bases align to TRBD1. This CDR3 has 13 amino acids. Germline V gene data show CDR1 as SGHDN and CDR2 as FVKESK. V shed 3 bases and J 3 bases; nucleotides not matched to a gene: 1. The CDR3 loop reads CASSHTGGYEQYF. In DNA form, the CDR3 reads TGTGCCAGCAGCCACACAGGGGGCTACGAGCAGTACTTC.

V gene TRBV2 combines with J gene TRBJ2-7; 8 positions match TRBD2. V lost 11 bases and J lost 1; bases outside the gene matches: 4. The germline CDR1 and CDR2 sequences are SNHLY and FYNNEI. CDR3 size: 12 residues. The CDR3: CAVGLVSYEQYF. The CDR3 nucleotides read TGTGCCGTGGGACTAGTATCCTACGAGCAGTACTTC. The variable domain in full, completed from reference TRBV2 and TRBJ2-7, reads EPEVTQTPSHQVTQMGQEVILRCVPISNHLYFYWYRQILGQKVEFLVSFYNNEISEKSEIFDDQFSVERPDGSNFTLKIRSTKLEDSAMYFCAVGLVSYEQYFGPGTRLTVT.

CDR3 amino acids: CASSTRTDYGYTF. As DNA, the CDR3 is TGTGCCAGCTCGACACGGACAGACTATGGCTACACCTTC. The J gene is TRBJ1-2, the V gene TRBV28, with D possibly TRBD1 on 6 matching bases. Between the trimmed V and J ends, which lost 8 bases and 3 bases, there was a span of 13 bases. This CDR3 has 13 residues. Germline V lookup: CDR1 MDHEN, CDR2 SYDVKM.

V is TRBV6-5 and J is TRBJ2-7, with 7 bases aligning to TRBD1. V lost 5 bases to trimming and J lost 2 bases; unmatched junction nucleotides: 3. The length of the CDR3 is 13 residues. Germline CDR1 MNHEY, CDR2 SVGAGI. The CDR3 protein is CASSEDRAYEQYF. CDR3 coding DNA: TGTGCCAGCAGTGAAGACAGGGCCTACGAGCAGTACTTC.